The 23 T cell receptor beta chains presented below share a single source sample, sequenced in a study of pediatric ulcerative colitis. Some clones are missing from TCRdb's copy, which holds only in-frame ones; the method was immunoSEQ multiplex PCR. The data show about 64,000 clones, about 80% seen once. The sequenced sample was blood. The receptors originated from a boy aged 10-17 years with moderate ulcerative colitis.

CDR3 residues: CAWSTVIDTEAFF. CDR3 in DNA: TGTGCCTGGAGTACGGTAATTGACACTGAAGCTTTCTTT. V is TRBV30 and J is TRBJ1-1; D uncertain. This CDR3 contains 13 residues. Looked up from germline, CDR1 is GTSNPN and CDR2 is SVGIG (reference sequence). Between the trimmed V and J ends, which lost 2 bases and 3 bases, there was a span of 10 bases.

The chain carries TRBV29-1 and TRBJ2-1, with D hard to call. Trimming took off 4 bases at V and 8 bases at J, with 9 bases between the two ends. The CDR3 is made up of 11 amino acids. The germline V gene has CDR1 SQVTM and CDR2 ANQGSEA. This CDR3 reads CSVARIDEQFF. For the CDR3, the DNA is TGCAGCGTTGCCCGAATCGATGAGCAGTTCTTC.

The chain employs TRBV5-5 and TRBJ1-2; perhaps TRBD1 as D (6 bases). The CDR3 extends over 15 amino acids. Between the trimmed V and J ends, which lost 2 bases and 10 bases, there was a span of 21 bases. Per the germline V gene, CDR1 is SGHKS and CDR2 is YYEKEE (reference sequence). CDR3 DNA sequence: TGTGCCAGCAGCTTTCAGGTGCGGGGGCCAGAGGACTACACCTTC. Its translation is CASSFQVRGPEDYTF. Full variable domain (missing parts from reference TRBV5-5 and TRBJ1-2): DAGVTQSPTHLIKTRGQQVTLRCSPISGHKSVSWYQQVLGQGPQFIFQYYEKEERGRGNFPDRFSARQFPNYSSELNVNALLLGDSALYLCASSFQVRGPEDYTFGSGTRLTVV.

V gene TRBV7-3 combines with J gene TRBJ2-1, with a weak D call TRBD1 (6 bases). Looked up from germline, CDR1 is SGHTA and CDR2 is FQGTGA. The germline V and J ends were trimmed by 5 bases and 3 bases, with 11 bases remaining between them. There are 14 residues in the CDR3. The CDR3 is CASSPGQIYNEQFF. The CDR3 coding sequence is TGTGCCAGCAGCCCCGGACAGATCTACAATGAGCAGTTCTTC.

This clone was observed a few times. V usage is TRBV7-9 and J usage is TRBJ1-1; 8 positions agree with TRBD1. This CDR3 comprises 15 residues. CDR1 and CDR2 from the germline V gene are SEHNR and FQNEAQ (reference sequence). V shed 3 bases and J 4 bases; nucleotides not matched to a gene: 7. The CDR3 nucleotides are TGTGCCAGCAGCTTCACAGGGGGAAGGGGCACTGAAGCTTTCTTT. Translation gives CASSFTGGRGTEAFF.

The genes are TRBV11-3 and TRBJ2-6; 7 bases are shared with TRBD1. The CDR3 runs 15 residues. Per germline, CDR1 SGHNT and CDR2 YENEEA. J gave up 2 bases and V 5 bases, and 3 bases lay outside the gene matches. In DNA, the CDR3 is TGTGCCAGCAGCGCCGGGACAGCTGGGGCCAACGTCCTGACTTTC. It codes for CASSAGTAGANVLTF.

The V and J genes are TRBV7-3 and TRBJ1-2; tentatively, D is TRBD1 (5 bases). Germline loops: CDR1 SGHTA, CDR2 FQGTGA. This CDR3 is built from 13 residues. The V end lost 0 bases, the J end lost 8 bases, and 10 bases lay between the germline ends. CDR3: CASSLTGHSGYTF. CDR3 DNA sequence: TGTGCCAGCAGCTTAACGGGGCACTCCGGCTACACCTTC.

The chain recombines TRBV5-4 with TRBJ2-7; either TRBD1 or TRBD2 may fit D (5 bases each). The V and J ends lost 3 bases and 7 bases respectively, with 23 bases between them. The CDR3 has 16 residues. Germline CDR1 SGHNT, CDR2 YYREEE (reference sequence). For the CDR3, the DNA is TGTGCCAGCAGCTCCCCCTCCGGGACCAAGAGTGGAGAGCAGTACTTC. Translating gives CASSSPSGTKSGEQYF.

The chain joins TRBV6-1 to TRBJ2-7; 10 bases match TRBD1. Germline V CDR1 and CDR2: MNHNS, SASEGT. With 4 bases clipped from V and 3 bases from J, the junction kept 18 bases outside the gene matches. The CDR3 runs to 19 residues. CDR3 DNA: TGTGCCAGCAGTGGGGACAGGGGAAGTTCGAGGGAGGGTGTCTACGAGCAGTACTTC. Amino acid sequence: CASSGDRGSSREGVYEQYF.

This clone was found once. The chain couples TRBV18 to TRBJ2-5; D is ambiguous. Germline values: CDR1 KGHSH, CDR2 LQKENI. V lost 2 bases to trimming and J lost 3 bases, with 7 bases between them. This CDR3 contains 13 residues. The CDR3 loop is CASSPGGKETQYF. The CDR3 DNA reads TGTGCCAGCTCACCAGGCGGAAAAGAGACCCAGTACTTC.

This chain's CDR3 is CSGLEPDTQYF. CDR3 DNA: TGCAGCGGGCTAGAACCCGATACGCAGTATTTT. J is TRBJ2-3 and V is TRBV29-1; D unclear. Germline lookup yields CDR1 SQVTM and CDR2 ANQGSEA. CDR3 length equals 11 residues. V lost 7 bases to trimming and J lost 6 bases, with 11 bases between them.

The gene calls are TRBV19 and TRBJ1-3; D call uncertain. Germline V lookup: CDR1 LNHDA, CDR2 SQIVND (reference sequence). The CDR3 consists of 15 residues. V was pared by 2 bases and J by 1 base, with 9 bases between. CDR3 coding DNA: TGTGCCAGTAGTATACCGGGGAGATCTGGAAACACCATATATTTT. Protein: CASSIPGRSGNTIYF. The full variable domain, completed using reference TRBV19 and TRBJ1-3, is DGGITQSPKYLFRKEGQNVTLSCEQNLNHDAMYWYRQDPGQGLRLIYYSQIVNDFQKGDIAEGYSVSREKKESFPLTVTSAQKNPTAFYLCASSIPGRSGNTIYFGEGSWLTVV.

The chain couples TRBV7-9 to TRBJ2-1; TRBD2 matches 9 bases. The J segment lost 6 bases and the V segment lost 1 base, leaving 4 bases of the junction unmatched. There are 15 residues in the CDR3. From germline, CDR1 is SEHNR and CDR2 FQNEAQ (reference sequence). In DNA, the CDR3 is TGTGCCAGCAGCTTAGTAGCGGGAGTATCCAATGAGCAGTTCTTC. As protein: CASSLVAGVSNEQFF.

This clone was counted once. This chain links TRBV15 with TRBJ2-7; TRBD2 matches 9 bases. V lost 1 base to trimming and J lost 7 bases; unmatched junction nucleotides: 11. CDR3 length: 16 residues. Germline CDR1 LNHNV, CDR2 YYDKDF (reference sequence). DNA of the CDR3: TGTGCCACCAGCAGAGCCCCCGGGGTAGCGGGAGAAGAGCAGTACTTC. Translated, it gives CATSRAPGVAGEEQYF. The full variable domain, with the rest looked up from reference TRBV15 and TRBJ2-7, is DAMVIQNPRYQVTQFGKPVTLSCSQTLNHNVMYWYQQKSSQAPKLLFHYYDKDFNNEADTPDNFQSRRPNTSFCFLDIRSPGLGDTAMYLCATSRAPGVAGEEQYFGPGTRLTVT.

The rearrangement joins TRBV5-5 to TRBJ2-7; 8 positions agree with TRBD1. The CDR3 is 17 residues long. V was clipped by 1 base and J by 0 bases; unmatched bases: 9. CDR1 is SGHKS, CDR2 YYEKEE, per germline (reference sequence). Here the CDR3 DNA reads TGTGCCAGCAGCTTGTCCAGGGGGCGACCCGTCTCCTACGAGCAGTACTTC. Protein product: CASSLSRGRPVSYEQYF.

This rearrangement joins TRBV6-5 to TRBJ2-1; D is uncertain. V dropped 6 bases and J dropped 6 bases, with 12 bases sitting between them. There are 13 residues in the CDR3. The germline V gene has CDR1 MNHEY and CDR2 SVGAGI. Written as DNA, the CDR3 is TGTGCCAGCAGGCCCTTTAGGCCCAATGAGCAGTTCTTC. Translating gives CASRPFRPNEQFF.

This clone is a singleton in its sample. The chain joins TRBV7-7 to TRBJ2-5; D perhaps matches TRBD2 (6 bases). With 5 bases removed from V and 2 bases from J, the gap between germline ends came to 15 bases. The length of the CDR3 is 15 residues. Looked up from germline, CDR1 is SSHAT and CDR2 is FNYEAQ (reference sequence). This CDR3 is CASSPLDGGQETQYF. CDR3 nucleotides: TGTGCCAGCAGCCCGCTCGATGGGGGGCAAGAGACCCAGTACTTC.

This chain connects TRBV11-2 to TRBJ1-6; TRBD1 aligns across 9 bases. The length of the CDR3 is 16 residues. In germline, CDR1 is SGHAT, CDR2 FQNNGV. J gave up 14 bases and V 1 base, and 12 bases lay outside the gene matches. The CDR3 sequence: CASSLGTQGARSALHF. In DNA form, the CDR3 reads TGTGCCAGCAGCTTAGGGACACAGGGGGCGAGATCAGCCCTCCACTTT.

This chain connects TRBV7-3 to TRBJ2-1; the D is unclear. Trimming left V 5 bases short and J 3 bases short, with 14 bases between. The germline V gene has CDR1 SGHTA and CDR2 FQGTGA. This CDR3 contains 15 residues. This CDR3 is CASSPIRLIYNEQFF. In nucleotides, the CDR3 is TGTGCCAGCAGCCCAATTCGACTGATCTACAATGAGCAGTTCTTC.

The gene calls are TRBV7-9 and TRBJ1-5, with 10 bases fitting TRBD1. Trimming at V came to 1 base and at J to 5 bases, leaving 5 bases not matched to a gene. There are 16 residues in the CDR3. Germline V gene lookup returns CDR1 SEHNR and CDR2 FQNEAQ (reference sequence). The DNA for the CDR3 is TGTGCCAGCAGCTTAGGCCTCGGACAGGGGGATCAGCCCCAGCATTTT. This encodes CASSLGLGQGDQPQHF.

Here the CDR3 DNA reads TGTGCCAGTAGTATAGCCCCAGGGGGGGGCTATGGCTACACCTTC. This gives the protein CASSIAPGGGYGYTF. This chain connects TRBV19 to TRBJ1-2; 7 bases line up with TRBD1. Germline V gives CDR1 LNHDA, CDR2 SQIVND (reference sequence). This CDR3 is 15 amino acids long. The junction had 6 bases not matched to a gene; V was cut back by 1 base and J by 4 bases.

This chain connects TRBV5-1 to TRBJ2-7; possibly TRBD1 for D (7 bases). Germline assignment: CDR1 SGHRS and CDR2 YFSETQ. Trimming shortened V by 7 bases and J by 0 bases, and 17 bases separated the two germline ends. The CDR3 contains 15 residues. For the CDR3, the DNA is TGCGCCAGCGGACTACAGGGGCCCGGCTCCTACGAGCAGTACTTC. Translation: CASGLQGPGSYEQYF.

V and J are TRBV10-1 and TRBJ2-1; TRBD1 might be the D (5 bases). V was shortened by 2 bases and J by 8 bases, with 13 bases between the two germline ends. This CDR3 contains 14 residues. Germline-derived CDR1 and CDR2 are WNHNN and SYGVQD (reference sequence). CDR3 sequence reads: CASSESPGLHEQFF. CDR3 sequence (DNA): TGCGCCAGCAGTGAGAGCCCAGGGCTCCATGAGCAGTTCTTC.